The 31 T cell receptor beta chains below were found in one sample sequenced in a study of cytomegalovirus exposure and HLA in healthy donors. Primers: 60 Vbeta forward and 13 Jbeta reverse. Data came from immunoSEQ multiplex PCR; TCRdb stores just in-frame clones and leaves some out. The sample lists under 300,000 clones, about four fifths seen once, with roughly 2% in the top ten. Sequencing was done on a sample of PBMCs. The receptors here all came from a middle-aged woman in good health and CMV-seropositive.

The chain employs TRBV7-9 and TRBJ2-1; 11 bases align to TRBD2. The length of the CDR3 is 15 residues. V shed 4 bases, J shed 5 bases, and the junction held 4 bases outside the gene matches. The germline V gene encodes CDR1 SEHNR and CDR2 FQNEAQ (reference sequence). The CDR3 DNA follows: TGTGCCAGCAGCTACACTAGCGGGAGAAACAATGAGCAGTTCTTC. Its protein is CASSYTSGRNNEQFF.

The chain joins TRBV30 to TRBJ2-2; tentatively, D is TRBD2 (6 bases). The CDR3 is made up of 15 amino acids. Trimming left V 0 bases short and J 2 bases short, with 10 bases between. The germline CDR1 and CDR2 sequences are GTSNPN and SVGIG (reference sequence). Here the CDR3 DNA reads TGTGCCTGGAGTGTTCGGAGGGGTAACACCGGGGAGCTGTTTTTT. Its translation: CAWSVRRGNTGELFF.

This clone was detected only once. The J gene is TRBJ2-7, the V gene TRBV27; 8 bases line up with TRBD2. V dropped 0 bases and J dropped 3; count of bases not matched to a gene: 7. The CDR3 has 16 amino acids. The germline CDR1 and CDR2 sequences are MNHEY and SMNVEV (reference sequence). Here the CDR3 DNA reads TGTGCCAGCAGTTTATCGTCGGCGGGACTAGGCTACGAGCAGTACTTC. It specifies CASSLSSAGLGYEQYF.

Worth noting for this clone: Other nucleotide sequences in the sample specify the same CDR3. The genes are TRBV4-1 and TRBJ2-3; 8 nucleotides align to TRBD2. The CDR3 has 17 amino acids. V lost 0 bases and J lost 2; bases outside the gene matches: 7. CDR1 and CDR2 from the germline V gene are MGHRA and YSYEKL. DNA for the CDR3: TGCGCCAGCAGCCAAGAATTGAGGACTAGCCTCACAGATACGCAGTATTTT. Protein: CASSQELRTSLTDTQYF.

CDR3 protein: CASSPLGQGSYEQYF. CDR3 sequence (DNA): TGTGCCAGCAGTCCCCTAGGACAGGGCTCCTACGAGCAGTACTTC. The chain uses TRBV27 and TRBJ2-7, with TRBD1 identical over 8 bases. V lost 5 bases and J lost 0; bases outside the gene matches: 6. The CDR3 has 15 amino acids. The V gene's germline CDR1 is MNHEY and CDR2 SMNVEV (reference sequence).

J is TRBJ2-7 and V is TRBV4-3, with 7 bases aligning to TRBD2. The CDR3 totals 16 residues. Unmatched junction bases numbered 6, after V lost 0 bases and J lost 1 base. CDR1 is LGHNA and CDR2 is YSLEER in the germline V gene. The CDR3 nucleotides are TGCGCCAGCAGCCAAGATCTCGGTAGCGGGTCCTACGAGCAGTACTTC. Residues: CASSQDLGSGSYEQYF.

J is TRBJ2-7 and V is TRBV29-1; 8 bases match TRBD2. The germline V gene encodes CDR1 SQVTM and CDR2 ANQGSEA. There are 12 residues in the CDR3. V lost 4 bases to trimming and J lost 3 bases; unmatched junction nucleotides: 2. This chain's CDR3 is CSVVAGSYEQYF. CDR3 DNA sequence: TGCAGCGTTGTAGCGGGAAGCTACGAGCAGTACTTC.

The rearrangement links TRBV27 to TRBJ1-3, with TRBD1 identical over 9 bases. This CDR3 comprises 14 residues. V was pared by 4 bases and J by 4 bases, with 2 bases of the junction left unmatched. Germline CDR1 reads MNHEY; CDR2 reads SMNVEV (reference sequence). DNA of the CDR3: TGTGCCAGCAGTTACAGGGGGCTAGGAAACACCATATATTTT. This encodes CASSYRGLGNTIYF.

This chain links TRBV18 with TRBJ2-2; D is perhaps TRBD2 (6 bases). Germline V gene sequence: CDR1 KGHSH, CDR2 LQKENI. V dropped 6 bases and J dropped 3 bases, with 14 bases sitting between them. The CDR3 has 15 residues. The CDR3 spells CASSPYSGHTGELFF. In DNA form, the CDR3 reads TGTGCCAGCTCCCCCTACAGCGGGCACACCGGGGAGCTGTTTTTT.

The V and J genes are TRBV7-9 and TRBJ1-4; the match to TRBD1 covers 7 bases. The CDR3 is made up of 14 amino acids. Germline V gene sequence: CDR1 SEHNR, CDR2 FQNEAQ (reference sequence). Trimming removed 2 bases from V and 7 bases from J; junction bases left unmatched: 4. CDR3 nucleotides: TGTGCCAGCAGCTTATACCAGGGGGGTGAAAAACTGTTTTTT. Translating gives CASSLYQGGEKLFF. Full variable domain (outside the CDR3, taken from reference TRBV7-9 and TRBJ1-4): DTGVSQNPRHKITKRGQNVTFRCDPISEHNRLYWYRQTLGQGPEFLTYFQNEAQLEKSRLLSDRFSAERPKGSFSTLEIQRTEQGDSAMYLCASSLYQGGEKLFFGSGTQLSVL.

The CDR3 region is CASSPGHRDPEQYF. CDR3 sequence (DNA): TGTGCCAGCAGCCCCGGGCACAGGGATCCCGAGCAGTACTTC. V is TRBV11-3 and J is TRBJ2-7, with D maybe TRBD1 (6 bases). The CDR3 spans 14 residues. The germline V and J ends were trimmed by 5 bases and 6 bases, with 17 bases remaining between them. In germline, CDR1 is SGHNT, CDR2 YENEEA. Drawing the rest from reference TRBV11-3 and TRBJ2-7, the complete variable domain is EAGVVQSPRYKIIEKKQPVAFWCNPISGHNTLYWYLQNLGQGPELLIRYENEEAVDDSQLPKDRFSAERLKGVDSTLKIQPAELGDSAVYLCASSPGHRDPEQYFGPGTRLTVT.

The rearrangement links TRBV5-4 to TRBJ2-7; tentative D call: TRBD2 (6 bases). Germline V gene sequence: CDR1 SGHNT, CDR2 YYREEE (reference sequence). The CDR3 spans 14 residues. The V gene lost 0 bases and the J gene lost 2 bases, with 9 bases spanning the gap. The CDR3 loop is CASSLEEGPYEQYF. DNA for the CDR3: TGTGCCAGCAGCTTGGAGGAGGGACCCTACGAGCAGTACTTC.

CDR3 sequence reads: CASSFDRANGYTF. CDR3 DNA sequence: TGTGCCAGCAGTTTCGACAGGGCAAATGGCTACACCTTC. The chain uses TRBV27 and TRBJ1-2, with 7 positions matching TRBD1. Germline lookup yields CDR1 MNHEY and CDR2 SMNVEV (reference sequence). The CDR3 sequence is 13 residues long. The V and J ends lost 3 bases and 6 bases, in that order; junction bases with no gene match: 4.

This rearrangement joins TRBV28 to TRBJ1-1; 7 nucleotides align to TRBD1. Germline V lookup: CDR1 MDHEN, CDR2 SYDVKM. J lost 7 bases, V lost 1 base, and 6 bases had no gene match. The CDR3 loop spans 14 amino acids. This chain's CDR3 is CASSLSAQGGEAFF. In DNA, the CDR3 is TGTGCCAGCAGTTTATCGGCCCAGGGGGGTGAAGCTTTCTTT.

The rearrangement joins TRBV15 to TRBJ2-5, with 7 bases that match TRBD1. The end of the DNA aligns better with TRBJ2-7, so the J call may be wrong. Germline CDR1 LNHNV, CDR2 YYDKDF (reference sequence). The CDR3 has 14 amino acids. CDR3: CATSRDRGSYEQYF. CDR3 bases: TGTGCCACCAGCAGAGACAGGGGGTCCTACGAGCAGTACTTC.

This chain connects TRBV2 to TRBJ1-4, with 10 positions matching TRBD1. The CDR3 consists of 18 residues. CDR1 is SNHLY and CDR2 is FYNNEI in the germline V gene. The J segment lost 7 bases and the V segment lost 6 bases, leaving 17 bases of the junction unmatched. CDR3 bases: TGTGCCAGCAGACGACAGGGGGCGGCTCCAGGCAGGGGTGAAAAACTGTTTTTT. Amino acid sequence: CASRRQGAAPGRGEKLFF.

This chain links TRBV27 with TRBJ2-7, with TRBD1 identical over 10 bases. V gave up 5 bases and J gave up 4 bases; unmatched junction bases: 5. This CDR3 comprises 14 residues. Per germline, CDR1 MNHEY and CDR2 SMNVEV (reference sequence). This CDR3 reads CASSTADRGYEQYF. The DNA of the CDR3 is TGTGCCAGCAGTACAGCGGACAGGGGGTACGAGCAGTACTTC.

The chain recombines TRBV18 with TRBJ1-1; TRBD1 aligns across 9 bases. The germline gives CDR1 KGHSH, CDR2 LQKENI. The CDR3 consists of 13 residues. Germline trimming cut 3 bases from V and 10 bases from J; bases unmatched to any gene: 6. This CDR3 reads CASSPGTGLRAFF. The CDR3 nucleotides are TGTGCCAGCTCACCCGGGACAGGGCTTCGAGCTTTCTTT. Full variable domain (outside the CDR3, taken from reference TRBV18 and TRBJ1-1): NAGVMQNPRHLVRRRGQEARLRCSPMKGHSHVYWYRQLPEEGLKFMVYLQKENIIDESGMPKERFSAEFPKEGPSILRIQQVVRGDSAAYFCASSPGTGLRAFFGQGTRLTVV.

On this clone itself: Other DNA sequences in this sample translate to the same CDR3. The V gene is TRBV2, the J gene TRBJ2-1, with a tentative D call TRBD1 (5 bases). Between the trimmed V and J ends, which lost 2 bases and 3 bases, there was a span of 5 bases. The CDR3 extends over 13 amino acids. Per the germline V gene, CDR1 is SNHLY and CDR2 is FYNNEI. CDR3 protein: CASSEQGYNEQFF. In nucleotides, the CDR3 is TGTGCCAGCAGTGAACAGGGCTACAATGAGCAGTTCTTC.

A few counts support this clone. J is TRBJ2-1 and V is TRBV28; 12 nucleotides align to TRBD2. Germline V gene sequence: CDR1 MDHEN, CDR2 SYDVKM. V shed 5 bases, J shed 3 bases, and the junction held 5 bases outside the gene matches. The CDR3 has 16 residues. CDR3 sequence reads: CASSTPTSGSYNEQFF. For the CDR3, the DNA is TGTGCCAGCAGTACTCCGACTAGCGGGAGCTACAATGAGCAGTTCTTC.

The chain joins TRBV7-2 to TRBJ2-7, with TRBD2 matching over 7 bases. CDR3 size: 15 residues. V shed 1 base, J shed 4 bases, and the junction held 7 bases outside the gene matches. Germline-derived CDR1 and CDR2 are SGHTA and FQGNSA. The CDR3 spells CASSLGAGAVYEQYF. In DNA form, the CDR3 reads TGTGCCAGCAGCTTAGGGGCGGGAGCAGTTTACGAGCAGTACTTC.

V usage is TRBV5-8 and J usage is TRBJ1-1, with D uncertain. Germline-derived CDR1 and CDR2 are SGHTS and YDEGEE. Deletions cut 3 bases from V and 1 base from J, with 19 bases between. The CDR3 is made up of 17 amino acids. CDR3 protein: CASSSRTEWRWNTEAFF. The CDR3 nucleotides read TGTGCCAGCAGCTCCAGAACCGAGTGGAGATGGAACACTGAAGCTTTCTTT.

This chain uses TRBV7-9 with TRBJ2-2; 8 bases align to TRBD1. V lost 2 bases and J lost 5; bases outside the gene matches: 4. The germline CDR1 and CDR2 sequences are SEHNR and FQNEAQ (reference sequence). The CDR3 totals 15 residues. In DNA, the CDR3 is TGTGCCAGCAGCTTATCCGACAGGGGTACCGGGGAGCTGTTTTTT. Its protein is CASSLSDRGTGELFF.

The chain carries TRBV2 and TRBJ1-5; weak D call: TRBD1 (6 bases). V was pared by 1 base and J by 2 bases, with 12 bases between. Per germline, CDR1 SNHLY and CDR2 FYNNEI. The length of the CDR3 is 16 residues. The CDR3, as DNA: TGTGCCAGCAGTGAAGAACAGGGTTTTCGCAATCAGCCCCAGCATTTT. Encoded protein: CASSEEQGFRNQPQHF.

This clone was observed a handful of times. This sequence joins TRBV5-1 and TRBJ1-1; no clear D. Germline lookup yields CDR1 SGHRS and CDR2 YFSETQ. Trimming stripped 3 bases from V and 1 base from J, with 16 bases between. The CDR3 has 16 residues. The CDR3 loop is CASSWVSATRNTEAFF. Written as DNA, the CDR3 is TGCGCCAGCAGCTGGGTAAGTGCGACACGGAACACTGAAGCTTTCTTT.

CDR3 in amino acids: CASSPSGGNEKLFF. The CDR3 DNA follows: TGTGCCAGCTCACCCAGCGGAGGTAATGAAAAACTGTTTTTT. The chain recombines TRBV18 with TRBJ1-4; D ambiguous. V lost 3 bases and J lost 4, with 9 bases in between. The CDR3 has 14 residues. The V gene's germline CDR1 is KGHSH and CDR2 LQKENI. Full variable domain (rest looked up from reference TRBV18 and TRBJ1-4): NAGVMQNPRHLVRRRGQEARLRCSPMKGHSHVYWYRQLPEEGLKFMVYLQKENIIDESGMPKERFSAEFPKEGPSILRIQQVVRGDSAAYFCASSPSGGNEKLFFGSGTQLSVL.

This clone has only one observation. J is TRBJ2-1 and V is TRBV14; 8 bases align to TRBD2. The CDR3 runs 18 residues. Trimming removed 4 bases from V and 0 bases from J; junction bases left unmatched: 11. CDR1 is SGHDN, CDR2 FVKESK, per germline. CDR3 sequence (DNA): TGTGCCAGCAGCCTTAATAGCGGGACCTACGACTCCTACAATGAGCAGTTCTTC. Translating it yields CASSLNSGTYDSYNEQFF.

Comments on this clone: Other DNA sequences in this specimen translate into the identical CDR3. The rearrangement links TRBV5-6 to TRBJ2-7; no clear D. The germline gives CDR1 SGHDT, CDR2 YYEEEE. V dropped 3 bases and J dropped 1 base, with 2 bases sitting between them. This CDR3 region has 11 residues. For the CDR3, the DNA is TGTGCCAGCAGCTCTTCCTACGAGCAGTACTTC. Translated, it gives CASSSSYEQYF.

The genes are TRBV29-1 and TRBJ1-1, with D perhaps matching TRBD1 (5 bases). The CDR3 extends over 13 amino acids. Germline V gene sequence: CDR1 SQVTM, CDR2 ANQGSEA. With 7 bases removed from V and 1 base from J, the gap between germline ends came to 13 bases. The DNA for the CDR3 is TGCAGCGCTAGACAGATCCCGAACACTGAAGCTTTCTTT. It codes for CSARQIPNTEAFF.

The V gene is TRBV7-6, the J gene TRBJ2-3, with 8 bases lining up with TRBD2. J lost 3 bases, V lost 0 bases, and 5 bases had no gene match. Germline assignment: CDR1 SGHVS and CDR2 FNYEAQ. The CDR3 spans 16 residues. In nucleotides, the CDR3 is TGTGCCAGCAGCTTAGCGCTGGCGGGAGGTACAGATACGCAGTATTTT. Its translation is CASSLALAGGTDTQYF.

This CDR3 is CASSLSGGNEQFF. The CDR3 DNA sequence: TGCGCCAGCAGCTTGTCGGGGGGGAATGAGCAGTTCTTC. The rearrangement joins TRBV5-1 to TRBJ2-1; 8 nucleotides line up with TRBD2. V was pared by 1 base and J by 7 bases, with 1 base of the junction left unmatched. The CDR3 extends over 13 amino acids. Germline loops: CDR1 SGHRS, CDR2 YFSETQ.